This T cell receptor beta chain stems from a study of human T cells and chemical hapten exposure (dated by TCRdb to about 2021). Regarding the research as a whole: For sensitization, 2% DPC in acetone was applied to an approximately 2 cm by approximately 2 cm area of upper inner arm skin. About 30 alopecia patients provided blood for TCR sequencing at one to four time points (pre-sensitization, 2, 6 and 24 weeks). Blood samples were taken from patients before sensitization (week 0) and at 2, 6 and about 24 weeks after DPC sensitization. Peripheral blood TCR repertoire changes were tracked in vivo in alopecia patients during primary and secondary sensitization to the hapten diphenylcyclopropenone (DPC). Weekly therapeutic DPC doses were additionally applied to the scalp of patients throughout the roughly 25-week study period. The mostly female patient cohort included alopecia areata with under or over 50% scalp involvement, alopecia totalis and alopecia universalis. Patch testing was done on the upper back using Finn chambers containing 0.01% DPC, and results were scored after 6 days according to International Contact Dermatitis Research Group standards. The libraries were sequenced as a pool, and the TCR yield per sample differed mostly because of small variations in library volumes within the pool.

Sequences SGHDN (CDR1) and FVKESK (CDR2) are obtained from the germline V gene. V is clipped by 0 bases and J by 13 bases, and the sequence between their germline boundaries is 16 bases long. The CDR3, cysteine through phenylalanine, is 14 amino acids long. CDR3 DNA is the only sequence kept; it has 42 bases, read in frame from the first base. General study outcomes and caveats: The number of PT1 expanded TCRs positively correlated with patch test score, significant at thresholds 8, 16 and 32 but not 4. Because every patient had alopecia, a presumed autoimmune disease, the patients' immune response might differ from that of healthy individuals. Expanded TCRs formed significantly more large CDR3 similarity clusters than pre-sensitization or healthy control sets, consistent with antigen-driven responses. Repeated subsampling changed both the strength of the expansion versus patch-test correlation and the threshold at which that correlation became significant. No change with DPC sensitization was found in the number of TCRs above 1 in 1000 frequency, and no evidence of global repertoire structure alterations was found.

The table lists this clonotype with many counts. The antigen it binds to is not known. Base qualities are not recorded, but no much larger clone differs from it by a single base. The library was prepared using RACE. The listed sequencing device is NextSeq 500. During library preparation, unique molecular identifiers were attached to individual cDNA molecules so that TCRs could be counted in a quantitative, reproducible way. For every blood RNA sample, sequencing covered both the TCR alpha and TCR beta chains. Regarding the original processing steps: The median number of TCRs per sample was roughly 98,000, ranging from about 23,224 to 750,000. V, J and CDR3 annotation of the TCR reads was performed with the Decombinator software suite. Every sample was subsampled to the same number of TCRs (28,000) for the PS versus PT1 abundance plots. Expanded TCRs were defined as absent before sensitization and observed at least eight times at the 2-week time point. The public sequencing data were trimmed at Q25 with fastp and processed into clonotypes with MiXCR by TCRdb, which kept only in-frame beta chains. Each record represents a unique CDR3 protein, reported with the most common genes and DNA among its rows. The V and J calls reflect TCRdb's pipeline rather than the authors' work. Within this sample are roughly 82,000 distinct CDR3 sequences, with approximately 12% of them counted one time only. Of the sample, 3.5% to 4.5% is held by the ten largest clones.

The time point tag for this specimen amounts to: patch test 1, 2 weeks after DPC sensitization. Read against the paper, the sample's treatment or condition label means: therapeutic diphenylcyclopropenone sensitization with weekly scalp DPC. At each patch-test visit, blood was drawn before the patch test was applied. To be eligible, patients had to be aged 18 to 70, diagnosed with alopecia and judged suitable for DPC therapy, while pregnant patients were excluded. Total RNA was extracted from unfractionated whole blood that had been collected in Tempus Blood RNA tubes. The clonotype was recovered from a woman in her sixties or seventies with alopecia areata. Some clones in this sample may be carry-over from other donors' samples. The chain links TRBV14 with TRBJ2-1, with the D segment possibly TRBD1 or TRBD2, each aligning over 6 bases. The specimen was whole blood, collected in connection with sensitization to the hapten diphenylcyclopropenone (DPC). The DNA reads as follows: TGTGCCAGCAGCCAAGATTCCGGGGGCACGGGTCAGTTCTTC. It is translated as CASSQDSGGTGQFF.